The T cell receptor (beta chain) described here comes from a study of immune evolution from preneoplasia to lung adenocarcinoma. Nucleic acids came from premalignant or tumor cells enriched by macro-dissection. The germline gives CDR1 MNHEY, CDR2 SVGAGI. This CDR3 is built from 13 residues. The V and J ends lost 5 bases and 6 bases, in that order; junction bases with no gene match: 4. Libraries were prepared by immunoSEQ multiplex PCR; TCRdb keeps only in-frame clonotypes and omits some of them. Of some 9,000 clones detected, around 85% appear once; the ten largest clones hold about 8%. Within the sample, this clone is medium-sized (0.01 to 0.1%).

V usage is TRBV6-5 and J usage is TRBJ1-5, with 7 positions matching TRBD1. The TCR comes from a donor older than 65 with lung adenocarcinoma. The sequenced sample was FFPE minimally invasive lung adenocarcinoma tissue. The CDR3 sequence: CASSPQGPQPQHF. In DNA form, the CDR3 reads TGTGCCAGCAGTCCACAGGGGCCTCAGCCCCAGCATTTT.